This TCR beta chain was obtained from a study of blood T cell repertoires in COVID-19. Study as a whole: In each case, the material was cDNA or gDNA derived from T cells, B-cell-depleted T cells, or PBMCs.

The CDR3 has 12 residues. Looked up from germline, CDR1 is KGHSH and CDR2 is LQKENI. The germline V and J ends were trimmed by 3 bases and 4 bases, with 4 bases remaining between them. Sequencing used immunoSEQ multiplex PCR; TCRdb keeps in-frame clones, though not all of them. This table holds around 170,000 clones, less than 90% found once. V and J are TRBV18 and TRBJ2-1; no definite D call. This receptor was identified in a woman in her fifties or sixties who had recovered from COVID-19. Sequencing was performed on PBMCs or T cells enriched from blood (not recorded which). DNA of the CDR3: TGTGCCAGCTCACCGAGGTACAATGAGCAGTTCTTC. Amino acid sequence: CASSPRYNEQFF.